The 9 T cell receptor beta chains listed next were all sequenced from one sample in a study of cytomegalovirus exposure and HLA in healthy donors. Assay used: immunoSEQ multiplex PCR; TCRdb lists only in-frame clones, some missing. The sample consists of 120,000 or so clones, over 85% of them appearing once. Sequences were obtained from PBMCs. The receptor set was obtained from a woman between 18 and 30 years old in good health and CMV-seronegative.

In this sample, this clone turned up a few times. The chain is built from TRBV6-1 and TRBJ1-2; D call uncertain. The CDR3 runs to 16 residues. Germline CDR1 is MNHNS and CDR2 is SASEGT. V lost 1 base and J lost 6, with 18 bases in between. Here the CDR3 DNA reads TGTGCCAGCAGTGAAGTTCGGCGGCAGTCGGATCATGGCTACACCTTC. It yields the protein CASSEVRRQSDHGYTF.

The V call is TRBV11-2, the J call TRBJ2-7; 7 positions agree with TRBD2. V shed 5 bases and J 7 bases; nucleotides not matched to a gene: 8. CDR1 and CDR2 (germline): SGHAT, FQNNGV. This CDR3 region has 13 residues. CDR3 coding DNA: TGTGCCAGCAGCCCCGGGGGGACGGGGGAGCAGTACTTC. It encodes CASSPGGTGEQYF.

The gene calls are TRBV4-3 and TRBJ1-4; 8 bases are a match to TRBD1. This CDR3 contains 20 residues. Trimming cost V 1 base and J 3 bases; bases outside gene matches: 16. Looked up from germline, CDR1 is LGHNA and CDR2 is YSLEER. CDR3 amino acids: CASSQVARGPEVYANEKLFF. DNA of the CDR3: TGCGCCAGCAGCCAAGTCGCCAGGGGGCCTGAGGTGTACGCTAATGAAAAACTGTTTTTT.

The chain employs TRBV18 and TRBJ1-2, with 8 bases identical to TRBD1. CDR1 is KGHSH and CDR2 is LQKENI in the germline V gene. V dropped 0 bases and J dropped 7; count of bases not matched to a gene: 7. The CDR3 runs 15 residues. The CDR3 is CASSPPDRDIPGYTF. The CDR3 DNA follows: TGTGCCAGCTCACCACCGGACAGGGATATCCCTGGCTACACCTTC.

The chain uses TRBV19 and TRBJ1-2, with D tentatively TRBD1 (5 bases). CDR3 length: 13 residues. The V gene's germline CDR1 is LNHDA and CDR2 SQIVND (reference sequence). Trimming cost V 8 bases and J 4 bases, with 14 bases left between them. The CDR3 reads CASETVWGYGYTF. In DNA, the CDR3 is TGTGCCAGTGAGACAGTCTGGGGCTATGGCTACACCTTC.

The chain has TRBV7-6 and TRBJ2-7; the match to TRBD2 covers 10 bases. The CDR3 extends over 15 amino acids. The germline V gene encodes CDR1 SGHVS and CDR2 FNYEAQ. V lost 3 bases and J lost 6; bases outside the gene matches: 8. The CDR3: CASSLKASGSPEQYF. CDR3 nucleotides: TGTGCCAGCAGCTTGAAGGCTAGCGGGAGTCCCGAGCAGTACTTC.

The chain has TRBV29-1 and TRBJ2-7, with 8 nucleotides matching TRBD1. Germline V gene sequence: CDR1 SQVTM, CDR2 ANQGSEA. V lost 4 bases to trimming and J lost 0 bases; unmatched junction nucleotides: 8. This CDR3 is 15 amino acids long. Written as DNA, the CDR3 is TGCAGCGTTGCGGGTGGACAGGGAAGCTCCTACGAGCAGTACTTC. As protein: CSVAGGQGSSYEQYF.

This clone was counted a single time. J is TRBJ2-1 and V is TRBV7-2, with 10 bases matching TRBD2. The CDR3 totals 15 residues. Germline V gives CDR1 SGHTA, CDR2 FQGNSA. V was clipped by 5 bases and J by 6 bases; unmatched bases: 7. Here the CDR3 reads CASSPTSGIGNEQFF. The CDR3 DNA follows: TGTGCCAGCAGCCCCACTAGCGGGATCGGCAATGAGCAGTTCTTC.

The V and J genes are TRBV7-9 and TRBJ2-7; 7 nucleotides agree with TRBD1. CDR3 length: 14 residues. From germline, CDR1 is SEHNR and CDR2 FQNEAQ (reference sequence). V trimming: 5 bases; J trimming: 4 bases; junction bases outside the gene matches: 8. The CDR3 region is CASSTGTDLYEQYF. In DNA form, the CDR3 reads TGTGCCAGCAGCACCGGGACAGACCTATACGAGCAGTACTTC.